This TCR beta chain was captured by sequencing in a study of blood T cell repertoires in COVID-19. Generated by immunoSEQ multiplex PCR, the TCRdb table keeps only in-frame clones and is missing some. The profile shows fewer than 150,000 clones, around 91% of them singletons. This CDR3 is built from 21 residues. Seattle patient enrollment occurred during active infection, with longitudinal follow-up thereafter. The sample consisted of peripheral blood. This receptor was obtained from a woman in her sixties or seventies with COVID-19, enrolled during active disease. The rearrangement uses TRBV21-1 and TRBJ2-1; the table's TRBD2 call for D was not verified on the DNA. TRBV21-1 is a pseudogene segment. In DNA, the CDR3 is TGTGCCAGCAGCCTGCGGTCTCTAGGAACTAAGGCGGAGGGCTCCTACAATGAGCAGTTCTTC. This codes for CASSLRSLGTKAEGSYNEQFF.